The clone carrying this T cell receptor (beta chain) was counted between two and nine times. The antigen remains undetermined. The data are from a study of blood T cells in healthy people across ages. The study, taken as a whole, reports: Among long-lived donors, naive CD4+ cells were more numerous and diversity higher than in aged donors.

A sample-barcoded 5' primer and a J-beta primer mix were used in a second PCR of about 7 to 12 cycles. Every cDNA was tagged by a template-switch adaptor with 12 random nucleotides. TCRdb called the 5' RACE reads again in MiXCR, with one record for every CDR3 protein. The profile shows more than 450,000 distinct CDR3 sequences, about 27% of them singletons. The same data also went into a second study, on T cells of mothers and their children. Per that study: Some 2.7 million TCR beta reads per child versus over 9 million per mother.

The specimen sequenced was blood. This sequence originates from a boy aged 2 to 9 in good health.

Written as DNA, the CDR3 is TGTGCCAGTTCCGGGACTGCCGCCTACGAGCAGTACTTC. Residues: CASSGTAAYEQYF. This chain joins TRBV19 and TRBJ2-5, with a weak D call TRBD2 (6 bases). Judging by the DNA end, TRBJ2-7 fits better; the J call may be wrong. CDR1 and CDR2 (germline): LNHDA, SQIVND (reference sequence). The CDR3 contains 13 residues.